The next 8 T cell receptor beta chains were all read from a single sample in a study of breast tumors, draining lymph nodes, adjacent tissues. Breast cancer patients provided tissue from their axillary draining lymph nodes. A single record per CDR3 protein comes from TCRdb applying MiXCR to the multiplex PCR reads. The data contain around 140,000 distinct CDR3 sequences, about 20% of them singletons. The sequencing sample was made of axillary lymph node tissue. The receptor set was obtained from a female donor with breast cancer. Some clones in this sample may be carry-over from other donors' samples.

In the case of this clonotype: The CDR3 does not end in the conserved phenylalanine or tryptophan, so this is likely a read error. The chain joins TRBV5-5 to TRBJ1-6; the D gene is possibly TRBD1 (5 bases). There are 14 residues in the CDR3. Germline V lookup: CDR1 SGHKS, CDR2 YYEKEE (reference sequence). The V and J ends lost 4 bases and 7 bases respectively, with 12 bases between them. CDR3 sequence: CASSHGTANSPLHL. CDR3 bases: TGTGCCAGCAGCCACGGGACGGCCAATTCACCCCTCCACCTT.

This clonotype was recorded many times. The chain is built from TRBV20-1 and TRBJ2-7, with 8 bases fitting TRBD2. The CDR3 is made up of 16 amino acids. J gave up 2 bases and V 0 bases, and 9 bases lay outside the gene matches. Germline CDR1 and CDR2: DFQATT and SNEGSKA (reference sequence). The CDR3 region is CSARDPGGEVPYEQYF. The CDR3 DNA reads TGCAGTGCTAGAGATCCGGGGGGGGAAGTGCCCTACGAGCAGTACTTC.

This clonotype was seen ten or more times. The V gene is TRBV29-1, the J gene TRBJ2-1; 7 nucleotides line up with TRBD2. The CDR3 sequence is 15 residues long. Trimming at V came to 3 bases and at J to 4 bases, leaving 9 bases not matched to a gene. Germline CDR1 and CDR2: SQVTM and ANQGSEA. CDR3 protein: CSVDWVGGPYNEQFF. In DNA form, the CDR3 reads TGCAGCGTTGATTGGGTGGGAGGGCCGTACAATGAGCAGTTCTTC.

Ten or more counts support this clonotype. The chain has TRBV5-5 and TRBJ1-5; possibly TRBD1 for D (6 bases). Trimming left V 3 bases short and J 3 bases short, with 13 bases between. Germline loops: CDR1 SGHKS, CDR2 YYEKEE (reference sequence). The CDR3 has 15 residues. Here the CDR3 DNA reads TGTGCCAGCAGCTCAGGTGACAGGAACAATCAGCCCCAGCATTTT. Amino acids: CASSSGDRNNQPQHF.

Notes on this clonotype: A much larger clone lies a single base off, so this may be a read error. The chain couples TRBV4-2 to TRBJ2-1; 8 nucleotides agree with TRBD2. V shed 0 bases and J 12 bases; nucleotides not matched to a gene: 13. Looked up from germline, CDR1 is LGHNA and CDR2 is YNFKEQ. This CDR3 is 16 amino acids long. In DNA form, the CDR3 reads TGTGCCAGCAGCCAAGATCCCAGCGGGAGAGGGATTGGGCAGTTCTTC. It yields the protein CASSQDPSGRGIGQFF.

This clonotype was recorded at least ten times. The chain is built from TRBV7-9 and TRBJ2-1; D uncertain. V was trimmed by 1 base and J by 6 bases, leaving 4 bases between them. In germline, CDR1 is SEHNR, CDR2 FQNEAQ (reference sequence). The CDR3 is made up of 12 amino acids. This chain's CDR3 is CASSLDGNEQFF. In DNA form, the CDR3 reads TGTGCCAGCAGCTTAGATGGCAATGAGCAGTTCTTC.

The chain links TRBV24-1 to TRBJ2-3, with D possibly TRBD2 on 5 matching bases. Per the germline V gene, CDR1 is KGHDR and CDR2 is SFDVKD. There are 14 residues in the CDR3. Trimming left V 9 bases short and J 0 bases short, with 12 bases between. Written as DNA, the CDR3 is TGTGCCACCTCCCGGGGTTCTAGCACAGATACGCAGTATTTT. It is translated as CATSRGSSTDTQYF.

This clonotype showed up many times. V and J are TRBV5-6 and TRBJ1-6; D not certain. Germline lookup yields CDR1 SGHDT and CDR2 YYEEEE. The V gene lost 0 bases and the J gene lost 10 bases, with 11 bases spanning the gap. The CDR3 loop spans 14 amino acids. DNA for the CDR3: TGTGCCAGCAGCTTGGCTGGGTCGGGATCACCCCTCCACTTT. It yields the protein CASSLAGSGSPLHF.